This TCR beta chain was sequenced during a study of identifying expanded T cells in peripheral blood. Whole-study results and caveats: Technical replicates showed about 1.1 changed clones; approximately 2 weeks about 16; four weeks 19. Two-week clone count variance significantly increased as total template count grew.

This CDR3 has 21 amino acids. Germline assignment: CDR1 SQVTM and CDR2 ANQGSEA. Trimming stripped 0 bases from V and 5 bases from J, with 32 bases between. The table came from immunoSEQ multiplex PCR; TCRdb's copy has only in-frame clones and leaves some out. Among approximately 58,000 clones, roughly 89% were seen once, and the ten largest hold 3% to 4%. Healthy donors had no documented immune events, such as infections, while sampled. Concerning this clone itself: Its antigen remains unidentified.

The TCR originated in a person aged 18-69 years in good health. The chain employs TRBV29-1 and TRBJ2-1, with a tentative D call TRBD1 (5 bases). Sequencing was performed on blood. Here the CDR3 DNA reads TGCAGCGTTGAAGATCTCGGAGAGACGAACATTAGGGGTGGCGAAAACAATGAGCAGTTCTTC. This encodes CSVEDLGETNIRGGENNEQFF.